The entry below describes one TCR beta chain. Its cognate antigen is unknown. The read terminates 3 residues ahead of where the CDR3 ends, so the germline J gene completes it. These data belong to a study of T cells in women clearing cervical HPV infection. The wider study: Cases: HPV16-related CIN3 or worse on histology, a couple of invasive cancers. For cases, blood was sampled a median roughly 150 days after lesion detection, interquartile range about 90 to 200 days.

Study-level results: CIN3+ cases had significantly higher TCR richness than controls; evenness did not differ.

Average input was roughly 1,200 ng genomic DNA for immunoSEQ TCR beta CDR3 amplification. The method was immunoSEQ multiplex PCR; TCRdb's version includes in-frame clones alone and lacks a portion of them. The sample spans 30,000 to 45,000 clones; the ten largest clones claim about 1.5%. This CDR3 region has 13 residues. The germline V gene has CDR1 LNHDA and CDR2 SQIVND (reference sequence). This receptor was obtained from a woman aged 18-70 years with a cervical HPV16 infection that either progressed to CIN3+ or cleared (not recorded which). Input material: blood buffy coat. J is TRBJ1-2 and V is TRBV19, with TRBD1 matching over 7 bases. The CDR3 bases that were read are TGTGCCAGTAGCTCCGGGACAGAGTCCGGC. Protein product: CASSSGTESG. The full-length CDR3 reads as CASSSGTESGYTF.